The 15 T cell receptor beta chains presented below share a single source sample, sequenced in a study of T cells in Graves' hyperthyroidism and ophthalmopathy. TCR beta CDR3 region amplification was performed from RNA transcripts. The TCR CDR3 first-round RT-PCR relied on the HTBI primer set. One entry per CDR3 protein results from TCRdb running MiXCR on the multiplex PCR reads. The table includes 340,000 or so distinct CDR3 sequences, roughly 20% detected once. Sequencing was carried out using blood. Source of these receptors: a woman aged 45 to 65 with Graves' hyperthyroidism.

Points on this clonotype: One base away lies a much larger clone, so this may be a sequencing read error. The chain joins TRBV12-3 or TRBV12-4 to TRBJ2-1; tentative D call: TRBD2 (5 bases). The CDR3 runs to 15 residues. V lost 2 bases and J lost 4, with 12 bases in between. CDR3 residues: CASSLTEVQYNEQFF. The CDR3, as DNA: TGTGCCAGCAGTTTAACGGAGGTACAGTACAATGAGCAGTTCTTC.

The chain recombines TRBV27 with TRBJ1-3; TRBD1 is a possible D gene (5 bases). From germline, CDR1 is MNHEY and CDR2 SMNVEV (reference sequence). This CDR3 contains 18 residues. With 1 base removed from V and 2 bases from J, the gap between germline ends came to 18 bases. CDR3 nucleotides: TGTGCCAGCAGTTTATTCGACCCCAGGGTTGGGGCTGGAAACACCATATATTTT. This codes for CASSLFDPRVGAGNTIYF.

This clonotype was detected ten times or more. V and J are TRBV28 and TRBJ1-1, with TRBD1 matching over 10 bases. The CDR3 loop spans 16 amino acids. The trim removed 5 bases at V and 3 bases at J, leaving 9 bases unmatched. CDR1 is MDHEN, CDR2 SYDVKM, per germline. The DNA of the CDR3 is TGTGCCAGCAGTCGTCCGGGACAGGGGAAGGACACTGAAGCTTTCTTT. This translates into CASSRPGQGKDTEAFF.

This clonotype was counted many times. The chain uses TRBV20-1 and TRBJ2-7, with TRBD2 identical over 11 bases. The CDR3 has 13 amino acids. The V gene end was trimmed by 5 bases and the J gene end by 3 bases; junction bases not matched to a gene: 3. The germline V gene has CDR1 DFQATT and CDR2 SNEGSKA (reference sequence). The CDR3 is CSAETSGGYEQYF. The CDR3 DNA reads TGCAGTGCTGAAACTAGCGGGGGCTACGAGCAGTACTTC.

The chain couples TRBV5-1 to TRBJ2-7, with 12 bases that match TRBD1. CDR3 length equals 14 residues. The ends lost 4 bases at V and 6 bases at J; junction bases unmatched: 5. Germline values: CDR1 SGHRS, CDR2 YFSETQ. In DNA form, the CDR3 reads TGCGCCAGCAGCACCGGGACAGGGGGCCTCGAGCAGTACTTC. Protein sequence: CASSTGTGGLEQYF.

This clonotype was seen ten or more times. This chain joins TRBV20-1 and TRBJ2-1; no reliable D call. The V end was cut by 7 bases, the J end by 9 bases, with 7 bases between. The CDR3 length is 9 residues. Germline-derived CDR1 and CDR2 are DFQATT and SNEGSKA (reference sequence). The CDR3 spells CSVEAEQFF. The CDR3 DNA reads TGCAGTGTAGAGGCTGAGCAGTTCTTC.

This clonotype appeared a few times. This sequence joins TRBV19 and TRBJ1-4; no clear D. The CDR3 consists of 17 residues. CDR1 is LNHDA and CDR2 is SQIVND in the germline V gene (reference sequence). Trimming stripped 3 bases from V and 2 bases from J, with 16 bases between. In nucleotides, the CDR3 is TGTGCCAGTAGTATTATCAGGAACTTTGCCACTAATGAAAAACTGTTTTTT. Translation gives CASSIIRNFATNEKLFF.

This clonotype has only a few counts. The chain uses TRBV6-5 and TRBJ2-5; 12 positions agree with TRBD2. Per the germline V gene, CDR1 is MNHEY and CDR2 is SVGAGI. Trimming at V came to 4 bases and at J to 0 bases, leaving 6 bases not matched to a gene. The length of the CDR3 is 17 residues. The CDR3 DNA reads as TGTGCCAGCAGTTCCGGGACTAGCGGGTCGTACCAAGAGACCCAGTACTTC. It yields the protein CASSSGTSGSYQETQYF.

This chain links TRBV4-1 with TRBJ2-7; the D is unclear. The CDR3 runs to 13 residues. Trimming pared 2 bases from V and 4 bases from J, leaving 9 bases between. Germline V gives CDR1 MGHRA, CDR2 YSYEKL. This chain's CDR3 is CASSQKTEYEQYV. The CDR3 bases are TGCGCCAGCAGCCAAAAGACCGAATACGAGCAGTACGTC.

This clonotype was recorded at least ten times. The V gene is TRBV13, the J gene TRBJ2-3, with D possibly matching TRBD1 (7 bases). The CDR3 covers 18 residues. V lost 5 bases and J lost 1, with 22 bases in between. CDR1 and CDR2 (germline): PRHDT, FYEKMQ (reference sequence). CDR3 residues: CASSPAAYRGGGTDTQYF. CDR3 sequence (DNA): TGTGCCAGCAGCCCAGCTGCTTACAGGGGAGGTGGCACAGATACGCAGTATTTT.

The genes are TRBV4-2 and TRBJ1-5; possible D gene TRBD1, 5 bases. The CDR3 sequence is 15 residues long. Between the trimmed V and J ends, which lost 0 bases and 3 bases, there was a span of 9 bases. Germline-derived CDR1 and CDR2 are LGHNA and YNFKEQ. CDR3 coding DNA: TGTGCCAGCAGCCAAGATAGGACACCCAATCAGCCCCAGCATTTT. Its protein is CASSQDRTPNQPQHF.

This clonotype appeared a single time. The V call is TRBV5-1, the J call TRBJ2-5; the D gene could be TRBD1 or TRBD2 (5 bases each). This CDR3 has 15 amino acids. Trimming shortened V by 4 bases and J by 2 bases, and 15 bases separated the two germline ends. Germline values: CDR1 SGHRS, CDR2 YFSETQ. Written as DNA, the CDR3 is TGCGCCAGCAGCCTATTGGGGACCGAACAAGAGACCCAGTACTTC. Translating gives CASSLLGTEQETQYF.

Note on this clonotype: It may be a read error: a sequence one base away is much more abundant. The chain joins TRBV14 to TRBJ1-1, with no clear D. V lost 6 bases and J lost 4, with 6 bases in between. Germline-derived CDR1 and CDR2 are SGHDN and FVKESK. This CDR3 contains 11 residues. CDR3 DNA: TGTGCCAGCAGGCTGGGCACTGAAGCTTTCTTT. This gives the protein CASRLGTEAFF.

This clonotype was detected only a few times. The rearrangement uses TRBV19 and TRBJ1-5; 7 nucleotides match TRBD1. J lost 5 bases, V lost 3 bases, and 13 bases had no gene match. Germline V gives CDR1 LNHDA, CDR2 SQIVND (reference sequence). This CDR3 has 17 amino acids. The DNA for the CDR3 is TGTGCCAGTAGTATTAGTCTAAACAGGGGCCCTCATCAGCCCCAGCATTTT. It codes for CASSISLNRGPHQPQHF.

This clonotype was recorded many times. This chain joins TRBV28 and TRBJ1-2; tentative D call: TRBD1 (6 bases). Germline V CDR1 and CDR2: MDHEN, SYDVKM. The V and J ends lost 3 bases and 5 bases respectively, with 16 bases between them. CDR3 length: 15 residues. The chain's CDR3 is CASSLGGQRGYGYTF. For the CDR3, the DNA is TGTGCCAGCAGTTTGGGGGGGCAAAGAGGTTATGGCTACACCTTC.